This is a list of T cell receptor beta chains from one sample in a study of CD4 T cells in relation to SARS-CoV-2 and coronaviruses. Their antigens are not known. Some clones are missing from TCRdb's copy, which holds only in-frame ones; the method was immunoSEQ multiplex PCR. The repertoire includes approximately 25,000 clones, more than 60% of them detected once, and less than 20% sits in the top ten. The specimen sequenced was CD4+ T cells from PBMCs, cultured in vitro. The receptors here all came from a human donor in good health. Each CDR3 is given without its conserved first and last residue. Each record gives: J gene, V gene, CDR3 protein.

j_gene: TRBJ2-7; v_gene: TRBV30; CDR3aa: AWSVRNEQY
j_gene: TRBJ2-7; v_gene: TRBV6-5; CDR3aa: ASDGPGSSYEQY
j_gene: TRBJ1-1; v_gene: TRBV30; CDR3aa: AWRTGLGTEAF
j_gene: TRBJ2-3; v_gene: TRBV30; CDR3aa: AWSVGLAGTGDTQY
j_gene: TRBJ2-1; v_gene: TRBV20-1; CDR3aa: SASTGRKEQF
j_gene: TRBJ1-4; v_gene: TRBV10-1; CDR3aa: ASSPTRQREKLF
j_gene: TRBJ1-5; v_gene: TRBV5-5; CDR3aa: ASSLVGSSNQPQH
j_gene: TRBJ2-5; v_gene: TRBV10-3; CDR3aa: AISPAGGSETQY
j_gene: TRBJ2-5; v_gene: TRBV12-5; CDR3aa: ASGSRETQY
j_gene: TRBJ2-1; v_gene: TRBV6-2/TRBV6-3; CDR3aa: ASSYFPGPIYNEQF
j_gene: TRBJ2-1; v_gene: TRBV7-3; CDR3aa: ASSPKRAGQGSRDEQF
j_gene: TRBJ1-5; v_gene: TRBV27; CDR3aa: ASSGVGNSNQPQH
j_gene: TRBJ2-1; v_gene: TRBV4-1; CDR3aa: ASSPVRGSRGRSGEQF
j_gene: TRBJ2-1; v_gene: TRBV7-6; CDR3aa: ASSLGTASVGHNEQF
j_gene: TRBJ1-6; v_gene: TRBV19; CDR3aa: ASSRFGREGSPLH
j_gene: TRBJ2-7; v_gene: TRBV5-1; CDR3aa: ASSLAGTGSYEQY
j_gene: TRBJ1-6; v_gene: TRBV9; CDR3aa: ASSTWDGNNSPLH
j_gene: TRBJ2-7; v_gene: TRBV6-1; CDR3aa: ASSELAGDSYEQY
j_gene: TRBJ1-4; v_gene: TRBV5-1; CDR3aa: ASSSPNLGNEKLF
j_gene: TRBJ2-7; v_gene: TRBV9; CDR3aa: ASSPRGSGPYEQY
j_gene: TRBJ2-1; v_gene: TRBV6-4; CDR3aa: ASSESTSGSYNEQF
j_gene: TRBJ2-7; v_gene: TRBV5-1; CDR3aa: ASSSTGDREQY
j_gene: TRBJ1-3; v_gene: TRBV18; CDR3aa: ASSPGGSGLTGNTIY
j_gene: TRBJ2-3; v_gene: TRBV30; CDR3aa: AWTSTPGADTQY
j_gene: TRBJ2-3; v_gene: TRBV5-1; CDR3aa: ASSRTSGSQDTQY
j_gene: TRBJ1-1; v_gene: TRBV1; CDR3aa: TSRTDTNTEAF
j_gene: TRBJ1-1; v_gene: TRBV7-2; CDR3aa: ASSIWENTEAF
j_gene: TRBJ1-3; v_gene: TRBV3-1/TRBV3-2; CDR3aa: ASSQGQANTIY
j_gene: TRBJ2-5; v_gene: TRBV28; CDR3aa: ASSIRDSQETQY
j_gene: TRBJ2-1; v_gene: TRBV28; CDR3aa: ASSRITGGGVNEQF
j_gene: TRBJ2-2; v_gene: TRBV14; CDR3aa: ASSQDQLGGLAGFTGELF
j_gene: TRBJ2-5; v_gene: TRBV5-1; CDR3aa: ASSLSGQETQY
j_gene: TRBJ2-2; v_gene: TRBV2; CDR3aa: ASNRPTGSTGELF
j_gene: TRBJ2-2; v_gene: TRBV9; CDR3aa: ASSGTGNTGELF
j_gene: TRBJ2-5; v_gene: TRBV20-1; CDR3aa: SARVGETQY
j_gene: TRBJ2-6; v_gene: TRBV5-1; CDR3aa: ASSLDGRDSGANVLT
j_gene: TRBJ2-3; v_gene: TRBV28; CDR3aa: ASRGGARTDTQY
j_gene: TRBJ2-1; v_gene: TRBV19; CDR3aa: ASRLAGFGNEQF
j_gene: TRBJ1-2; v_gene: TRBV30; CDR3aa: AWRSFGGRDGYT
j_gene: TRBJ2-1; v_gene: TRBV5-4; CDR3aa: ASSRRESSYNEQF
j_gene: TRBJ2-1; v_gene: TRBV21-1; CDR3aa: ASRQGTIHYNEQF
j_gene: TRBJ1-4; v_gene: TRBV6-5; CDR3aa: ASSYRLRGANEKLF
j_gene: TRBJ1-4; v_gene: TRBV30; CDR3aa: AWRLQGFSNEKLF
j_gene: TRBJ2-2; v_gene: TRBV7-3; CDR3aa: ASSLWGGTSVDTGELF
j_gene: TRBJ1-3; v_gene: TRBV3-1/TRBV3-2; CDR3aa: ASSLRAAGGNTIY
j_gene: TRBJ2-3; v_gene: TRBV3-1/TRBV3-2; CDR3aa: ASSPTSTSTDTQY
j_gene: TRBJ2-7; v_gene: TRBV3-1/TRBV3-2; CDR3aa: ASSQGYLERGRNEQY